These 12 T cell receptor beta chains came from one sample sequenced in a study of T-cell reconstitution after alpha-beta-depleted transplantation in children. This sample's TCRbeta library carried unique molecular identifier barcodes. TCRdb reprocessed the PCR reads with MiXCR, giving one entry per CDR3 protein. The sample consists of some 200,000 distinct CDR3 sequences, about 6.8% of them appearing once. Here the sequenced sample was PBMCs from the stem cell graft donor, taken from the stem cell graft. The receptors derive from a human donor who donated a stem cell graft to a child with Wiskott-Aldrich syndrome.

Ten or more counts support this clonotype. The chain combines TRBV5-1 with TRBJ1-1; tentative D call: TRBD1 (5 bases). The CDR3 covers 14 residues. Looked up from germline, CDR1 is SGHRS and CDR2 is YFSETQ. V was cut by 5 bases and J by 7 bases, with 18 bases left in between. CDR3 residues: CASRYSPGAGEAFF. The CDR3 nucleotides read TGCGCCAGCAGATATTCCCCCGGGGCGGGTGAAGCTTTCTTT.

This clonotype was found many times. The chain couples TRBV6-1 to TRBJ1-6; 7 bases align to TRBD1. The CDR3 runs to 17 residues. V lost 4 bases and J lost 5; bases outside the gene matches: 11. Germline V gene lookup returns CDR1 MNHNS and CDR2 SASEGT. The CDR3: CASSAATRGIDNSPLHF. The CDR3 DNA reads TGTGCCAGCAGTGCGGCGACCAGGGGGATCGATAATTCACCCCTCCACTTT.

This chain joins TRBV20-1 and TRBJ2-3; 10 positions match TRBD2. The germline V gene has CDR1 DFQATT and CDR2 SNEGSKA (reference sequence). CDR3 length: 17 residues. Trimming took 8 bases from V and 3 from J; bases not matched to a gene: 17. CDR3 nucleotides: TGCAGTCCCAGCCTCCAGCGGGGGGGCCGTATGACAGATACGCAGTATTTT. This encodes CSPSLQRGGRMTDTQYF.

In this sample, this clonotype turned up many times. The CDR3 sequence is CASKDNFNYNEQFF. CDR3 bases: TGTGCCAGCAAGGACAATTTCAACTACAATGAGCAGTTCTTC. The chain couples TRBV27 to TRBJ2-1; maybe TRBD1 (5 bases). V was clipped by 7 bases and J by 3 bases, with 13 bases between them. CDR1 and CDR2 (germline): MNHEY, SMNVEV (reference sequence). The CDR3 is 14 residues long.

This clonotype was counted ten times or more. The genes are TRBV4-3 and TRBJ2-7; TRBD1 matches at 7 bases. CDR1 and CDR2 (germline): LGHNA, YSLEER. Germline trimming cut 4 bases from V and 0 bases from J; bases unmatched to any gene: 3. There are 14 residues in the CDR3. The CDR3 DNA sequence: TGCGCCAGCAGCCTGGACAGGTTCTCCTACGAGCAGTACTTC. Amino acids: CASSLDRFSYEQYF.

This clonotype came up a few times. The chain employs TRBV12-3 or TRBV12-4 and TRBJ2-1, with 8 bases fitting TRBD2. After removal of 3 bases from V and 6 bases from J, the junction contained 13 bases not matched to a gene. The CDR3 loop spans 17 amino acids. The CDR3 DNA reads as TGTGCCAGCAGTTTTTATCCGGGAGGGCGGGATTCCAATGAGCAGTTCTTC. Translating gives CASSFYPGGRDSNEQFF.

J is TRBJ2-7 and V is TRBV14; D call uncertain. Germline V lookup: CDR1 SGHDN, CDR2 FVKESK. The V and J ends lost 3 bases and 7 bases respectively, with 7 bases between them. This CDR3 is built from 11 residues. CDR3: CASSHSEEQYF. The CDR3, as DNA: TGTGCCAGCAGCCATTCGGAAGAGCAGTACTTC.

This clonotype was seen more than once but under ten times. This chain uses TRBV20-1 with TRBJ2-5; 11 bases line up with TRBD2. With V trimmed by 2 bases and J by 5 bases, 7 bases remained unmatched. This CDR3 is built from 15 residues. In germline, CDR1 is DFQATT, CDR2 SNEGSKA (reference sequence). CDR3 sequence (DNA): TGCAGTGCTAGAATGACTAGCGGGGCGGGGGAGACCCAGTACTTC. Amino acid sequence: CSARMTSGAGETQYF.

The chain has TRBV18 and TRBJ2-5; a possible D gene is TRBD1 (5 bases). Trimming stripped 3 bases from V and 2 bases from J, with 10 bases between. Germline V gives CDR1 KGHSH, CDR2 LQKENI. This CDR3 is built from 14 residues. The DNA for the CDR3 is TGTGCCAGCTCACCTATAGGGGCACAAGAGACCCAGTACTTC. Translating gives CASSPIGAQETQYF.

Many counts were recorded for this clonotype. This chain links TRBV20-1 with TRBJ2-5; D gene ambiguous. V was cut by 2 bases and J by 0 bases, with 10 bases left in between. The CDR3 extends over 14 amino acids. In germline, CDR1 is DFQATT, CDR2 SNEGSKA (reference sequence). This chain's CDR3 is CSARMALHQETQYF. The CDR3 coding sequence is TGCAGTGCTAGAATGGCCTTACACCAAGAGACCCAGTACTTC.

This clonotype was counted at least ten times. The chain is built from TRBV12-3 or TRBV12-4 and TRBJ2-7; 7 nucleotides agree with TRBD1. V trimming: 6 bases; J trimming: 0 bases; junction bases outside the gene matches: 5. CDR3 length: 14 residues. The CDR3: CASRMTGNSYEQYF. The CDR3 nucleotides read TGTGCCAGCAGAATGACAGGGAACTCCTACGAGCAGTACTTC.

This clonotype was observed at least ten times. The rearrangement joins TRBV5-1 to TRBJ2-7; D is unclear. Germline CDR1 and CDR2: SGHRS and YFSETQ. The CDR3 runs 14 residues. V was shortened by 0 bases and J by 2 bases, with 9 bases between the two germline ends. CDR3 residues: CASSLAGFPYEQYF. DNA of the CDR3: TGCGCCAGCAGCTTGGCCGGGTTCCCCTACGAGCAGTACTTC.